The present T cell receptor (beta chain) was sequenced within a study of shared T cell receptors in the human thymus. Profiling relied on immunoSEQ multiplex PCR, and the TCRdb table lists in-frame clones only, not all of them. The sample lists hundreds of thousands of clones, approximately 87% occurring once. The CDR3 covers 16 residues. Unmatched junction bases numbered 3, after V lost 0 bases and J lost 5 bases. Germline V gene sequence: CDR1 MGHRA, CDR2 YSYEKL. The sample was also linked to a second study, of human thymus T cells. Per that paper: The sample donors, healthy Finnish infants, were having corrective surgery for congenital heart defects. Corrective heart surgery yielded the resections from which the thymus tissue came. Thymic as well as blood repertoires seemed to favor certain V and J genes unevenly.

The receptor's source is a boy younger than two with a congenital heart defect. J is TRBJ2-1 and V is TRBV4-1; 11 nucleotides agree with TRBD2. The sequencing sample was made of thymocytes. The CDR3: CASSQDSGRANNEQFF. As DNA, the CDR3 is TGCGCCAGCAGCCAAGATAGCGGGAGGGCCAACAATGAGCAGTTCTTC.